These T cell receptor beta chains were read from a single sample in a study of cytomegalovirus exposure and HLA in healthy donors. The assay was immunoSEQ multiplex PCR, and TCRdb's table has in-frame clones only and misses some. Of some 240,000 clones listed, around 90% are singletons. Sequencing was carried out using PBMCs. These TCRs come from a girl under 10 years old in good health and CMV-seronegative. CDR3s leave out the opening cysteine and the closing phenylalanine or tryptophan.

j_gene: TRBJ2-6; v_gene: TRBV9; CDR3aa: ASSVYPSGANVLT
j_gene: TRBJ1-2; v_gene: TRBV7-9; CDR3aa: ASSAGQGAAYGYT
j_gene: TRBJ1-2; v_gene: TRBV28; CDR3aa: ASSPPGGWNGYT
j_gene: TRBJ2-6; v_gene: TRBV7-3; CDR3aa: ASSLGTGNVLT
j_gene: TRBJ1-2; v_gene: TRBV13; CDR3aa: ASSLRPQVAGYT
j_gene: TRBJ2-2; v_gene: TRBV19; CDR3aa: ASSMGGVAGTTGELF
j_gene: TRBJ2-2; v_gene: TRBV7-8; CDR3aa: ASSLGGLAGALNTGELF
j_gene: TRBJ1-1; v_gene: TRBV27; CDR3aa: ASSSPTGGTEAF
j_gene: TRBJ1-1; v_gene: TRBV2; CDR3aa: ASAWGLGEAF
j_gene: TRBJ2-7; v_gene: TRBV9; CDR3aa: ASSGQGYEQY
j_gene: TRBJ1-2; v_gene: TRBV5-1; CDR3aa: ASSLAGSTEWGYT
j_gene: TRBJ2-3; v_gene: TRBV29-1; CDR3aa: SVVSLQGALDTQY
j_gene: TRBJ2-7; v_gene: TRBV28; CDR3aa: ASSQTRTGNEQY
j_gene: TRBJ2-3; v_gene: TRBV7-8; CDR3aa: ASSLEAGGADTQY
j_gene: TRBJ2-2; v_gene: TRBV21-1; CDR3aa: ASSKTLDQWSTGELF
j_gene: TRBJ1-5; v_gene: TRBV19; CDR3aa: ASTNTGPQPQH
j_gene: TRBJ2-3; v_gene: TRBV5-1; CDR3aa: ASSPGTSGTDTQY
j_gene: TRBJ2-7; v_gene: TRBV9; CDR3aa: ASSGGGPGYEQY
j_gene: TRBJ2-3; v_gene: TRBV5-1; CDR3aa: ASTWGGAEGTDTQY
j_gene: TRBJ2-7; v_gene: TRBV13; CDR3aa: ASSSPRGYEQY
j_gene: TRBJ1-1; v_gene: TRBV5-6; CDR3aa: ASSLGDRGNTEAF
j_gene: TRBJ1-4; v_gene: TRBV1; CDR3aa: TSSQDVGYNEKLF
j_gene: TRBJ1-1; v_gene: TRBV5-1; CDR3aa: ASSLYEQPNTEAF
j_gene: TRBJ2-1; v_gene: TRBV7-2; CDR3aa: ASSLPKGTGSKVSNEQF
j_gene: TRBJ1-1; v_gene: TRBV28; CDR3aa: ASSAWRVSSTEAF
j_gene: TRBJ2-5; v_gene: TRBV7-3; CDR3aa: ASSLMGGQTQY
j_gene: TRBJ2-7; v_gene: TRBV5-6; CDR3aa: ASSLARGSYEQY
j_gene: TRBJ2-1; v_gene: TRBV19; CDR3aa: ASSPSGGWDEQF
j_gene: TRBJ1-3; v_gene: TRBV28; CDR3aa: ASSWQRDSGNTIY
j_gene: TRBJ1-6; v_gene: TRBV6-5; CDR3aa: ASRGPNSPLH
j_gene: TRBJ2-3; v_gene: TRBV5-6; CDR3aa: ASSLVQGARTDTQY
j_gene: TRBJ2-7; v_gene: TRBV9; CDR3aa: ASSVTPSYEQY
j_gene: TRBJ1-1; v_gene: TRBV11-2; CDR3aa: ASSSQGGLSEAF
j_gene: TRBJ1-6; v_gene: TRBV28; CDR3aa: ASSTTGQEVSPLH
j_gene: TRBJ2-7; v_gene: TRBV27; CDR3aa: ATSHGGTYEQY
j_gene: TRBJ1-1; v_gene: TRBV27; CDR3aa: ASSPGRSNTEAF
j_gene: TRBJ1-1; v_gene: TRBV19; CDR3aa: ASSIPTDPMNTEAF
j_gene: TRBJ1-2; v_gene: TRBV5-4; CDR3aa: ASTTTANYGYT
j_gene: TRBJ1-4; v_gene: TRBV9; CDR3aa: ASSGGSNEKLF
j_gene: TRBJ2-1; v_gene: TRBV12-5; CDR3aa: ASMEDNEQF
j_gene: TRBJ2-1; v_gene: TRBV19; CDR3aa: ASRGMGLGAEQF
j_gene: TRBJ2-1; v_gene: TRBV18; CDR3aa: ASSGTSGSIYEQF
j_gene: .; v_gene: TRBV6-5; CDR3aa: ASSYSKGTAYEQY
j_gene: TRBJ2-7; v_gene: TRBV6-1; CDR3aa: ASRDRGSYEQY
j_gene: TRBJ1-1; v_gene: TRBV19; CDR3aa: ASRMGQHTEAF
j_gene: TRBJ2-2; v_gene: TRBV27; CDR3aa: ASSFKRNTGELF
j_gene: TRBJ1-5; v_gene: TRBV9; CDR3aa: ASSVGQGTQPQH
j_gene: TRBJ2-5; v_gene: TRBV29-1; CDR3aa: SVQDRERVQETQY
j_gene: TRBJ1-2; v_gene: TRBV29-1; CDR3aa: SVPFGRGDGYT
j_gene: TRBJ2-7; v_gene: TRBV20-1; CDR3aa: SAGDSYEQY
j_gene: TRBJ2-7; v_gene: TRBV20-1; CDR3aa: SASVLFEQY
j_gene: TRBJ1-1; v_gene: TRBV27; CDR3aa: ASSLSGEGTEAF
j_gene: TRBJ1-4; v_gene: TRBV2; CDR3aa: ASSASPGRTGRATNEKLF
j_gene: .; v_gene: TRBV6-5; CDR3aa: ASSYLAGDGEQY
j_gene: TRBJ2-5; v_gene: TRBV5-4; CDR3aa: ASSSDRREETQY
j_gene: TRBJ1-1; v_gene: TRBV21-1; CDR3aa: ASSNDGRPSTEAF
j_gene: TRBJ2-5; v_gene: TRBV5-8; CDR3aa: ASSLGQSEETQY